The 10 T cell receptor beta chains in this list originate from one sample, sequenced in a study of blood T cells in healthy people across ages. Combining a sample-barcoded 5' primer with a J-beta primer mix, a second PCR ran for roughly 7 to 11 cycles. Via MiXCR, TCRdb re-called the 5' RACE reads, giving one row per CDR3 protein. The sample shows fewer than 900,000 distinct CDR3 sequences, 35% to 40% of them seen only once. Specimen: blood. The receptors were sampled from a man in his late teens or twenties in good health.

This clonotype was found a few times. The genes are TRBV5-6 and TRBJ2-7; possibly TRBD1 for D (7 bases). The length of the CDR3 is 16 residues. Trimming took off 6 bases at V and 2 bases at J, with 21 bases between the two ends. The V gene's germline CDR1 is SGHDT and CDR2 YYEEEE. The CDR3: CASTREFGGTAYEQYF. CDR3 nucleotide sequence: TGTGCCAGCACCCGCGAATTTGGCGGGACAGCCTACGAGCAGTACTTC.

This clonotype has only a few counts. The chain combines TRBV27 with TRBJ2-2, with D perhaps matching TRBD2 (6 bases). CDR1 and CDR2 from the germline V gene are MNHEY and SMNVEV (reference sequence). V dropped 3 bases and J dropped 6 bases, with 17 bases sitting between them. This CDR3 region has 16 residues. This CDR3 is CASSFVLARGAGELFF. The DNA of the CDR3 is TGTGCCAGCAGTTTTGTCCTAGCGCGGGGAGCCGGGGAGCTGTTTTTT.

This clonotype was counted only a few times. The chain employs TRBV6-5 and TRBJ1-4; D unclear. CDR3 length: 15 residues. Germline CDR1 MNHEY, CDR2 SVGAGI. Trimming removed 6 bases from V and 8 bases from J, with 19 bases in between. The DNA of the CDR3 is TGTGCCAGCAGCGACGGGATGCGGCGTAGAGAAAAACTGTTTTTT. It yields the protein CASSDGMRRREKLFF.

This clonotype was detected ten times or more. This chain uses TRBV10-3 with TRBJ2-7, with no clear D. The germline CDR1 and CDR2 sequences are ENHRY and SYGVKD. The CDR3 totals 12 residues. V lost 3 bases and J 5 bases, leaving 8 bases between the germline ends. CDR3 DNA sequence: TGTGCCATCAGTGAAGTATGGGACGAGCAGTACTTC. Protein: CAISEVWDEQYF.

This clonotype has more than one count but fewer than ten. This sequence joins TRBV7-2 and TRBJ1-2; 8 bases are a match to TRBD1. The CDR3 extends over 14 amino acids. V lost 1 base, J lost 6 bases, and 4 bases stayed unmatched. Germline lookup yields CDR1 SGHTA and CDR2 FQGNSA. The CDR3 DNA sequence: TGTGCCAGCAGCTTAGGGGAACAGGGGGATGGCTACACCTTC. Amino acids: CASSLGEQGDGYTF.

This clonotype was observed many times. The chain carries TRBV29-1 and TRBJ1-2; D is uncertain. Germline V gives CDR1 SQVTM, CDR2 ANQGSEA. The CDR3 has 11 residues. Trimming removed 3 bases at V and 8 bases at J, with 10 bases between. CDR3 DNA: TGCAGCGTTGAGTCGAGGGAGGGCTACACCTTC. It specifies CSVESREGYTF.

This clonotype occurred a few times. The rearrangement joins TRBV18 to TRBJ2-7; tentatively, D is TRBD1 (6 bases). V was shortened by 3 bases and J by 2 bases, with 20 bases between the two germline ends. Germline V lookup: CDR1 KGHSH, CDR2 LQKENI. The CDR3 loop spans 17 amino acids. As DNA, the CDR3 is TGTGCCAGCTCACCGTCCCGGGACATAGGGAAGGCCTACGAGCAGTACTTC. Protein: CASSPSRDIGKAYEQYF.

The V gene is TRBV29-1, the J gene TRBJ1-1; D unclear. CDR1 is SQVTM and CDR2 is ANQGSEA in the germline V gene. The CDR3 consists of 11 residues. V dropped 3 bases and J dropped 5 bases, with 7 bases sitting between them. CDR3 residues: CSVEMRTEAFF. Here the CDR3 DNA reads TGCAGCGTTGAGATGAGGACTGAAGCTTTCTTT.

This clonotype came up a few times. This sequence joins TRBV12-3 or TRBV12-4 and TRBJ1-4, with D possibly TRBD1 on 5 matching bases. CDR3 size: 15 residues. The V and J ends lost 3 bases and 4 bases respectively, with 12 bases between them. DNA of the CDR3: TGTGCCAGCAGTTTCCAATGGGGCCTTAATGAAAAACTGTTTTTT. It codes for CASSFQWGLNEKLFF.

This clonotype was observed at least ten times. The rearrangement joins TRBV5-1 to TRBJ2-7, with 9 bases that match TRBD1. The CDR3 loop spans 14 amino acids. CDR1 SGHRS and CDR2 YFSETQ come from the germline V gene. The junction had 4 bases not matched to a gene; V was cut back by 2 bases and J by 4 bases. CDR3 bases: TGCGCCAGCAGCTTAGGGACAGGGAATTACGAGCAGTACTTC. It encodes CASSLGTGNYEQYF.